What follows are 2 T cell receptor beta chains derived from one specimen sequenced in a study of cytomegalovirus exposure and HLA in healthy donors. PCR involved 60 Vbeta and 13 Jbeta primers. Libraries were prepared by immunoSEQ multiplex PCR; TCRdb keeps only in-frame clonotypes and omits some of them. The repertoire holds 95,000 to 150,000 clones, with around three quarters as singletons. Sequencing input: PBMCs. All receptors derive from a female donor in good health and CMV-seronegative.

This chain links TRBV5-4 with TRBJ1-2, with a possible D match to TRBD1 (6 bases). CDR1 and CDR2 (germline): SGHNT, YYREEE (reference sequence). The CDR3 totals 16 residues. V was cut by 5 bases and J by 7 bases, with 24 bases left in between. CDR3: CASSQRTAGLDVGYTF. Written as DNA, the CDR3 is TGTGCCAGCAGTCAGCGGACAGCCGGTCTGGACGTTGGCTACACCTTC.

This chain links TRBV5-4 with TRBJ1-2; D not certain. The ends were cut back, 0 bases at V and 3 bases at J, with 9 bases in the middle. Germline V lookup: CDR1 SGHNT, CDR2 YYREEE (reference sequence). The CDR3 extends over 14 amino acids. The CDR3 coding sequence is TGTGCCAGCAGCTTGGGGTCCGGGGACTATGGCTACACCTTC. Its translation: CASSLGSGDYGYTF.